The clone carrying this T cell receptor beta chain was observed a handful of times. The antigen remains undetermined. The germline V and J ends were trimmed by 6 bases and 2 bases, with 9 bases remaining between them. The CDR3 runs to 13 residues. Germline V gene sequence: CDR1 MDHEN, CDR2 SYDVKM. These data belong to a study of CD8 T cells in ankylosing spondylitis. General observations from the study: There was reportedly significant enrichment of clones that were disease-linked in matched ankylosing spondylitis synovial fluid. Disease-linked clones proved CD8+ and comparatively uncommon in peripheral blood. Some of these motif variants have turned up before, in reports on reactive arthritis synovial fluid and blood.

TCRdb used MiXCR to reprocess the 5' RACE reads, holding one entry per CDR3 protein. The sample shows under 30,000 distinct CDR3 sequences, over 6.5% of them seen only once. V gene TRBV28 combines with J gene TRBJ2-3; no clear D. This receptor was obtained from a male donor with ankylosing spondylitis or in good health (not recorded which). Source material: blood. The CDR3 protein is CASRSLATDTQYF. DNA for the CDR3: TGTGCCAGCAGGTCCCTGGCCACAGATACGCAGTATTTT.